This T cell receptor beta chain was captured by sequencing in a study of cytomegalovirus exposure and HLA in healthy donors. Overall study findings and caveats: In a later analysis, TCR beta V- and J-gene trimming showed a link to a missense DCLRE1C variant.

Amplification used 60 Vbeta primers and 13 Jbeta primers. Clones were sequenced by immunoSEQ multiplex PCR, and TCRdb holds only the in-frame ones, with some missing. The table records about 110,000 clones, 65% to 85% of them present only once. Notes on this clone: The antigen is unknown.

Germline loops: CDR1 MNHEY, CDR2 SVGAGI. The V and J ends lost 6 bases and 1 base respectively, with 12 bases between them. The CDR3 is 14 amino acids. The V gene is TRBV6-5, the J gene TRBJ1-1; D is unclear. The clonotype originates from a man aged 25 to 45 in good health and CMV-seronegative. The sequenced material came from PBMCs. This CDR3 reads CASSTSRRNTEAFF. DNA for the CDR3: TGTGCCAGCAGCACCTCGCGGAGGAACACTGAAGCTTTCTTT.